The 32 T cell receptor beta chains listed next were all sequenced from one sample in a study of low-dose radiotherapy and immunotherapy resistance in tumors. Time point specified: after trial treatment. Treatment denoted: LDRT plus nivolumab, ipilimumab, low-dose cyclophosphamide and aspirin (RACIN trial). First-strand cDNA used TRAV- and TRBV-specific primers, covering alpha and beta chains. TCRs underwent 15 to 25 PCR cycles of amplification with a constant-region primer and V-primer adapter. TCRdb reprocessed the reads via MiXCR and lists one record per CDR3 protein. The table includes 85,000 to 95,000 distinct CDR3 sequences, about 20% detected once. Sequencing used PBMCs, obtained after low-dose radiotherapy plus immunotherapy. These receptors all stem from a female donor with ovarian cancer.

This clonotype was detected many times. Here the CDR3 reads CASSTLTDTQYF. CDR3 nucleotides: TGTGCCAGCAGTACACTCACAGATACGCAGTATTTT. The V and J genes are TRBV6-6 and TRBJ2-3; the D is unclear. This CDR3 spans 12 amino acids. Germline V gene data show CDR1 as MNHNY and CDR2 as SVGAGI (reference sequence). Trimming removed 5 bases from V and 2 bases from J, with 5 bases in between.

This clonotype was seen ten or more times. The rearrangement joins TRBV28 to TRBJ2-6; D remains unclear. There are 18 residues in the CDR3. V lost 3 bases, J lost 0 bases, and 15 bases lay in between. The V gene's germline CDR1 is MDHEN and CDR2 SYDVKM. The CDR3 nucleotides are TGTGCCAGCAGTTTTCGTTTCCCTTCTATCTCTGGGGCCAACGTCCTGACTTTC. This codes for CASSFRFPSISGANVLTF.

The gene calls are TRBV28 and TRBJ1-1, with 8 bases that match TRBD1. J gave up 0 bases and V 3 bases, and 6 bases lay outside the gene matches. This CDR3 is built from 16 residues. Germline V gene data show CDR1 as MDHEN and CDR2 as SYDVKM. The CDR3 here is CASSFSTGGMNTEAFF. The DNA for the CDR3 is TGTGCCAGCAGTTTTAGTACAGGGGGTATGAACACTGAAGCTTTCTTT.

This clonotype was observed at least ten times. The chain links TRBV5-1 to TRBJ2-1, with 7 bases matching TRBD2. CDR3 size: 15 residues. Trimming removed 3 bases from V and 5 bases from J; junction bases left unmatched: 8. Germline V CDR1 and CDR2: SGHRS, YFSETQ. CDR3 loop: CASSSSWTSHNEQFF. The CDR3 DNA follows: TGCGCCAGCAGCTCATCCTGGACTAGTCACAATGAGCAGTTCTTC.

This clonotype has ten or more counts. This sequence joins TRBV7-2 and TRBJ2-6; D unresolved. The CDR3 runs 14 residues. Germline lookup yields CDR1 SGHTA and CDR2 FQGNSA. Trimming pared 5 bases from V and 0 bases from J, leaving 5 bases between. DNA of the CDR3: TGTGCCAGCAGCCCGGACTCTGGGGCCAACGTCCTGACTTTC. It is translated as CASSPDSGANVLTF.

This clonotype was seen repeatedly, ten times or more. The J gene is TRBJ1-2, the V gene TRBV28; D unresolved. Germline values: CDR1 MDHEN, CDR2 SYDVKM. This CDR3 is built from 14 residues. Trimming cost V 3 bases and J 0 bases, with 8 bases left between them. CDR3 protein: CASSLEAANYGYTF. In DNA form, the CDR3 reads TGTGCCAGCAGTTTGGAGGCTGCTAACTATGGCTACACCTTC.

This clonotype appeared many times. The chain recombines TRBV6-6 with TRBJ1-4, with TRBD1 as a possible D gene (5 bases). Trimming stripped 2 bases from V and 0 bases from J, with 7 bases between. The CDR3 covers 15 residues. The germline gives CDR1 MNHNY, CDR2 SVGAGI (reference sequence). CDR3 sequence: CASSYQGSTNEKLFF. CDR3 sequence (DNA): TGTGCCAGCAGTTACCAGGGCTCAACTAATGAAAAACTGTTTTTT.

The chain couples TRBV19 to TRBJ1-1, with 7 bases that match TRBD1. CDR1 and CDR2 (germline): LNHDA, SQIVND (reference sequence). The CDR3 loop spans 14 amino acids. Trimming removed 5 bases from V and 4 bases from J; junction bases left unmatched: 7. CDR3: CASSSPGQFTEAFF. The CDR3 nucleotides are TGTGCCAGTAGTTCCCCGGGACAGTTCACTGAAGCTTTCTTT.

This clonotype was observed many times. The J gene is TRBJ2-6, the V gene TRBV7-9; a possible D gene is TRBD1 (5 bases). Germline-derived CDR1 and CDR2 are SEHNR and FQNEAQ (reference sequence). V was shortened by 3 bases and J by 0 bases, with 9 bases between the two germline ends. The CDR3 runs to 16 residues. The CDR3 region has the DNA TGTGCCAGCAGCTTTGAGACAGCCTCTGGGGCCAACGTCCTGACTTTC. Its protein product is CASSFETASGANVLTF.

This clonotype was seen at least ten times. This sequence joins TRBV24-1 and TRBJ2-2; 8 bases line up with TRBD2. V lost 3 bases, J lost 7 bases, and 6 bases stayed unmatched. The germline V gene has CDR1 KGHDR and CDR2 SFDVKD. The CDR3 runs 15 residues. DNA for the CDR3: TGTGCCACCAGTGATACAGCGGGAGTGCACGGGGAGCTGTTTTTT. Its translation is CATSDTAGVHGELFF.

This clonotype was counted at least ten times. The chain combines TRBV9 with TRBJ1-3; D is unresolved. The V end lost 0 bases, the J end lost 0 bases, and 10 bases lay between the germline ends. Germline V gene data show CDR1 as SGDLS and CDR2 as YYNGEE. This CDR3 has 16 residues. The CDR3 region is CASSVGPVSSGNTIYF. The CDR3 DNA reads TGTGCCAGCAGCGTAGGTCCGGTAAGCTCTGGAAACACCATATATTTT. Based on the CDR3 plus reference TRBV9 and TRBJ1-3, the full variable domain is DSGVTQTPKHLITATGQRVTLRCSPRSGDLSVYWYQQSLDQGLQFLIQYYNGEERAKGNILERFSAQQFPDLHSELNLSSLELGDSALYFCASSVGPVSSGNTIYFGEGSWLTVV.

A note on this clonotype: The DNA is left out, because the CDR3 cannot be placed on it with certainty; the CDR3 is given as TCRdb lists it. This sequence joins TRBV24-1 and TRBJ2-2; no DNA check was done on the table's D call, TRBD1. The CDR3 totals 18 residues, both ends included. CDR1 KGHDR and CDR2 SFDVKD come from the germline V gene. CDR3 in amino acids: CATSDLLAGPNTGELFFF.

The table lists this clonotype with a few counts. The DNA is omitted, as the CDR3 cannot be located on it reliably, and the CDR3 follows TCRdb's listing. The chain employs TRBV5-6 and TRBJ2-2; the table calls TRBD1, which could not be checked here. The CDR3 is 17 residues long, ends included. Germline-derived CDR1 and CDR2 are SGHDT and YYEEEE. CDR3 amino acids: CASSPRTPFGTGELFFF.

This clonotype was detected many times. V is TRBV20-1 and J is TRBJ2-1; TRBD2 agrees at 8 bases. Germline loops: CDR1 DFQATT, CDR2 SNEGSKA (reference sequence). Trimming cost V 0 bases and J 2 bases; bases outside gene matches: 3. CDR3 length equals 15 residues. CDR3 DNA sequence: TGCAGTGCTAGAGAAATAGCGGGGACCTACAATGAGCAGTTCTTC. Its translation: CSAREIAGTYNEQFF.

This clonotype was picked up many times. The chain couples TRBV11-3 to TRBJ1-6, with D unresolved. Germline V gives CDR1 SGHNT, CDR2 YENEEA. The ends were cut back, 5 bases at V and 7 bases at J, with 9 bases in the middle. CDR3 length: 13 residues. CDR3 coding DNA: TGTGCCAGCAGCCACGATATGAATTCACCCCTCCACTTT. As protein: CASSHDMNSPLHF.

This clonotype was seen repeatedly, ten times or more. The chain is built from TRBV19 and TRBJ1-4; D uncertain. V was cut by 6 bases and J by 0 bases, with 11 bases left in between. From germline, CDR1 is LNHDA and CDR2 SQIVND (reference sequence). CDR3 length: 15 amino acids. CDR3 sequence: CASSQRGATNEKLFF. DNA for the CDR3: TGTGCCAGTAGCCAACGAGGCGCAACTAATGAAAAACTGTTTTTT.

In regard to this clonotype: It differs at one base from a far larger clone, so likely a read error. V and J are TRBV12-3 or TRBV12-4 and TRBJ2-1, with 10 bases lining up with TRBD2. This CDR3 has 15 residues. This CDR3 reads CASRLGSGRSYEQFF. CDR3 DNA: TGTGCCAGCCGTTTAGGTAGCGGGAGGTCCTACGAGCAGTTCTTC.

About this clonotype: A much larger clonotype is one base distant, so this may be a read error. This chain uses TRBV6-5 with TRBJ2-7; D is possibly TRBD2 (5 bases). Germline assignment: CDR1 MNHEY and CDR2 SVGAGI. The CDR3 spans 15 residues. Here the CDR3 DNA reads TGTACCAGCAGCCCCGGGATAGTCAGCTCCTACGAGCAGTACTTC. The encoded protein is CTSSPGIVSSYEQYF.

Comment on this clonotype: A read error likely explains this, since a far larger clone differs by one base. This chain links TRBV4-2 with TRBJ2-7, with TRBD2 matching 8 bases. With 0 bases clipped from V and 7 bases from J, the junction kept 11 bases outside the gene matches. CDR3 length equals 16 residues. Germline V gene sequence: CDR1 LGHNA, CDR2 YNFKEQ. Here the CDR3 reads CASSQENSGNYNEQYF. Here the CDR3 DNA reads TGTGCCAGCAGCCAAGAGAATAGCGGGAACTACAATGAGCAGTACTTC.

The J gene is TRBJ2-3, the V gene TRBV6-5, with 8 bases aligning to TRBD2. CDR3 size: 14 residues. Looked up from germline, CDR1 is MNHEY and CDR2 is SVGAGI. V dropped 6 bases and J dropped 3; count of bases not matched to a gene: 5. The CDR3 nucleotides are TGTGCCAGCAGAATAGCGGGACTAACAGATACGCAGTATTTT. It translates to CASRIAGLTDTQYF.

The rearrangement joins TRBV29-1 to TRBJ1-1; tentative D call: TRBD1 (6 bases). The V gene lost 2 bases and the J gene lost 0 bases, with 7 bases spanning the gap. CDR1 and CDR2 from the germline V gene are SQVTM and ANQGSEA. There are 13 residues in the CDR3. The CDR3 region has the DNA TGCAGCGTTGAACAGGGGATGAACACTGAAGCTTTCTTT. This encodes CSVEQGMNTEAFF.

This clonotype was found many times. This chain connects TRBV28 to TRBJ2-7; D unresolved. Trimming left V 1 base short and J 6 bases short, with 4 bases between. The germline CDR1 and CDR2 sequences are MDHEN and SYDVKM. The CDR3 totals 11 residues. CDR3 sequence (DNA): TGTGCCAGCAGTTTATTCTCCGAGCAGTACTTC. Translated: CASSLFSEQYF.

The table lists this clonotype with many counts. The chain links TRBV5-1 to TRBJ2-5, with 11 bases matching TRBD2. Germline trimming cut 4 bases from V and 4 bases from J; bases unmatched to any gene: 21. CDR3 size: 20 residues. Germline loops: CDR1 SGHRS, CDR2 YFSETQ. CDR3 sequence (DNA): TGCGCCAGCAGCCCTGCAGGCAGGAGAAGAGCTAGCGGGAGGCCAGAGACCCAGTACTTC. Its translation: CASSPAGRRRASGRPETQYF. The whole variable domain, remainder taken from reference TRBV5-1 and TRBJ2-5, is KAGVTQTPRYLIKTRGQQVTLSCSPISGHRSVSWYQQTPGQGLQFLFEYFSETQRNKGNFPGRFSGRQFSNSRSEMNVSTLELGDSALYLCASSPAGRRRASGRPETQYFGPGTRLLVL.

This clonotype has a count of ten or more. This chain connects TRBV4-1 to TRBJ2-7; TRBD2 might be the D (6 bases). V lost 4 bases and J 6 bases, leaving 19 bases between the germline ends. Per germline, CDR1 MGHRA and CDR2 YSYEKL. The CDR3 totals 15 residues. The DNA for the CDR3 is TGCGCCAGCAGCCTCCCCGGAGGCGGGGCCTTCGAGCAGTACTTC. Translation gives CASSLPGGGAFEQYF.

This clonotype has at least ten counts. This sequence joins TRBV6-6 and TRBJ1-1; perhaps TRBD1 as D (5 bases). CDR1 MNHNY and CDR2 SVGAGI come from the germline V gene (reference sequence). The CDR3 spans 17 residues. V dropped 6 bases and J dropped 0 bases, with 20 bases sitting between them. As DNA, the CDR3 is TGTGCCAGCAGAACCTCAACCGGGGGGAGGATGAACACTGAAGCTTTCTTT. This encodes CASRTSTGGRMNTEAFF.

Many counts were recorded for this clonotype. This chain links TRBV28 with TRBJ1-1; tentatively, D is TRBD1 (6 bases). Germline V CDR1 and CDR2: MDHEN, SYDVKM. V shed 0 bases and J shed 1 base, with 9 bases lying between them. The CDR3 spans 15 residues. In nucleotides, the CDR3 is TGTGCCAGCAGTTTATGGCAGGGGAGGAACACTGAAGCTTTCTTT. Its translation is CASSLWQGRNTEAFF.

Ten or more counts support this clonotype. The CDR3 reads CASSLGLGGDYEQYF. Here the CDR3 DNA reads TGTGCCAGCAGCTTAGGATTGGGGGGAGACTACGAGCAGTACTTC. The chain joins TRBV7-2 to TRBJ2-7; D is perhaps TRBD2 (6 bases). From germline, CDR1 is SGHTA and CDR2 FQGNSA. The CDR3 sequence is 15 residues long. The V end was cut by 1 base, the J end by 3 bases, with 13 bases between.

This clonotype was seen at least ten times. The chain employs TRBV28 and TRBJ2-1, with 9 bases fitting TRBD2. This CDR3 is 13 amino acids long. From germline, CDR1 is MDHEN and CDR2 SYDVKM. The junction had 6 bases not matched to a gene; V was cut back by 11 bases and J by 4 bases. The CDR3 bases are TGTGCCCACAGCGGGGGGCCTTACAATGAGCAGTTCTTC. This codes for CAHSGGPYNEQFF.

This clonotype has ten or more counts. The rearrangement joins TRBV5-4 to TRBJ2-2, with D perhaps matching TRBD1 (6 bases). There are 13 residues in the CDR3. The V and J ends lost 3 bases and 8 bases respectively, with 11 bases between them. Germline V gives CDR1 SGHNT, CDR2 YYREEE (reference sequence). The DNA of the CDR3 is TGTGCCAGCAGCTCACAGGGTCTTGGGGAGCTGTTTTTT. Amino acids: CASSSQGLGELFF.

This clonotype was recorded many times. This chain joins TRBV2 and TRBJ1-1; D unresolved. The CDR3 length is 13 residues. The germline V gene has CDR1 SNHLY and CDR2 FYNNEI. V lost 6 bases and J 0 bases, leaving 8 bases between the germline ends. The chain's CDR3 is CASRPTVNTEAFF. CDR3 coding DNA: TGTGCCAGCAGACCCACAGTGAACACTGAAGCTTTCTTT.

This clonotype was recorded many times. This chain links TRBV12-3 or TRBV12-4 with TRBJ1-5; D is possibly TRBD1 (6 bases). The CDR3 is 15 amino acids. V was cut by 6 bases and J by 5 bases, with 17 bases left in between. The CDR3 region has the DNA TGTGCCAGCAGCTTAACAGGGACCAAGGATCAGCCCCAGCATTTT. Translating gives CASSLTGTKDQPQHF.

There are many counts of this clonotype. The DNA of the CDR3 is TGCGCCAGCAGCTTCCCCCTAACAGCGGGAGGGTACAATGAGCAGTTCTTC. It is translated as CASSFPLTAGGYNEQFF. The chain couples TRBV5-1 to TRBJ2-1, with 10 bases that match TRBD2. Germline V gene lookup returns CDR1 SGHRS and CDR2 YFSETQ. The CDR3 is 17 residues long. Trimming cost V 2 bases and J 4 bases; bases outside gene matches: 9.